This TCR beta chain was obtained from a study of shared T cell receptors in the human thymus. Produced via immunoSEQ multiplex PCR; TCRdb's table is partial and in-frame only. The sample holds hundreds of thousands of clones, about 87% seen once. From germline, CDR1 is LNHDA and CDR2 SQIVND (reference sequence). This CDR3 is built from 15 residues. J was trimmed by 4 bases and V by 5 bases; bases with no gene match: 9. These records were also assigned to another study, of human thymus T cells. That report notes: The donor group consisted of healthy Finnish infants who were having corrective surgery for congenital heart defects. Thymic samples were excised during corrective heart operations. Usage of V and J genes appeared biased in thymic and blood repertoires.

Sequencing input: thymocytes. The chain is built from TRBV19 and TRBJ1-1, with 8 bases aligning to TRBD1. This sequence was found in a boy younger than two with a congenital heart defect. The DNA for the CDR3 is TGTGCCAGTAGTGCTCGACAGGGGCCTGGCACTGAAGCTTTCTTT. It specifies CASSARQGPGTEAFF.